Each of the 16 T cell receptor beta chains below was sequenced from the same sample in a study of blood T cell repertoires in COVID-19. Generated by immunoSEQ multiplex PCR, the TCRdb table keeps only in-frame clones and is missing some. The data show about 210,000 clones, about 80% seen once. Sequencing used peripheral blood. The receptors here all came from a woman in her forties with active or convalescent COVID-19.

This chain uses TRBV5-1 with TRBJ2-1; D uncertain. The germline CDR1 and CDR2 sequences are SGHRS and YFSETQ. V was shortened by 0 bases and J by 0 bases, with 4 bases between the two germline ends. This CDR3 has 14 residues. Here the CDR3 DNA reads TGCGCCAGCAGCTTGGGAGACTCCTACAATGAGCAGTTCTTC. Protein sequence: CASSLGDSYNEQFF.

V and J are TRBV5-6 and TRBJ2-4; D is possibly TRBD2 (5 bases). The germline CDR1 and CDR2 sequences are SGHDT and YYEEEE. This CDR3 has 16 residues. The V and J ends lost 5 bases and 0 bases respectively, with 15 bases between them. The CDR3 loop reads CASSLASRVAKNIQYF. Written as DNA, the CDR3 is TGTGCCAGCAGTCTGGCTTCGCGGGTAGCCAAAAACATTCAGTACTTC.

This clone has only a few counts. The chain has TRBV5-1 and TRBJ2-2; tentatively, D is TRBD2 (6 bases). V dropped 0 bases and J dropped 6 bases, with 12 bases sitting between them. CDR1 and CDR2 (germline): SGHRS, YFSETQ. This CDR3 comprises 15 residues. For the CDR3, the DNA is TGCGCCAGCAGCTTGGGACGACTAGATGCCGGGGAGCTGTTTTTT. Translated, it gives CASSLGRLDAGELFF.

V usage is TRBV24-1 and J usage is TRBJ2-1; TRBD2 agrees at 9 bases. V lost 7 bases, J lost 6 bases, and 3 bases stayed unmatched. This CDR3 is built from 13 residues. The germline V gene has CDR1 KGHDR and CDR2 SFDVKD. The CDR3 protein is CATRGSGGNEQFF. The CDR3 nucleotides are TGTGCCACCAGGGGTAGCGGGGGCAATGAGCAGTTCTTC.

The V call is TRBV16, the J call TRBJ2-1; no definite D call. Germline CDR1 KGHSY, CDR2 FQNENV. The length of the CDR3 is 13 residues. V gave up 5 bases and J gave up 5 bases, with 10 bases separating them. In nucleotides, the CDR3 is TGTGCCAGCAGCTCGGGTATCCACAATGAGCAGTTCTTC. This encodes CASSSGIHNEQFF. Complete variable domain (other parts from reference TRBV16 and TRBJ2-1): GEEVAQTPKHLVRGEGQKAKLYCAPIKGHSYVFWYQQVLKNEFKFLISFQNENVFDETGMPKERFSAKCLPNSPCSLEIQATKLEDSAVYFCASSSGIHNEQFFGPGTRLTVL.

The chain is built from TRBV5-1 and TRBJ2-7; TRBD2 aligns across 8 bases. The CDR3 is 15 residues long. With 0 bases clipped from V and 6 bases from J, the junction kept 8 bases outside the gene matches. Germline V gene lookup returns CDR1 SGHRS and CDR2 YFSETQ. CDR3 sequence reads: CASSLDGRAVGEQYF. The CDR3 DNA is TGCGCCAGCAGCTTGGACGGGAGGGCCGTTGGCGAGCAGTACTTC.

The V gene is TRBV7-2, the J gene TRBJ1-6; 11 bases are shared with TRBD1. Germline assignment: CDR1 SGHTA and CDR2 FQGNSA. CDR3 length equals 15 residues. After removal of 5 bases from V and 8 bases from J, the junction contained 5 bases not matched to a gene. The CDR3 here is CASSVDRGLYSPLHF. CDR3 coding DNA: TGTGCCAGCAGCGTGGACAGGGGGCTATATTCACCCCTCCACTTT.

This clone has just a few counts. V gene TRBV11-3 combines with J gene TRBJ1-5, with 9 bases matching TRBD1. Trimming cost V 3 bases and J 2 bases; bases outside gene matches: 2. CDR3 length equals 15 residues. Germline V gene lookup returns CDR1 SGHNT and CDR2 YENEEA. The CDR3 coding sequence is TGTGCCAGCAGCTTGACAGGGGGTCGCAATCAGCCCCAGCATTTT. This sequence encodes CASSLTGGRNQPQHF.

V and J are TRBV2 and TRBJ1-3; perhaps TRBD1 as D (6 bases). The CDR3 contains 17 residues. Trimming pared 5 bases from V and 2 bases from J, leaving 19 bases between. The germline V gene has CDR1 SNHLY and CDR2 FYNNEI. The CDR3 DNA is TGTGCCAGCAGTACCTTGGAGGGGGGGGCGCCTGGAAACACCATATATTTT. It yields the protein CASSTLEGGAPGNTIYF.

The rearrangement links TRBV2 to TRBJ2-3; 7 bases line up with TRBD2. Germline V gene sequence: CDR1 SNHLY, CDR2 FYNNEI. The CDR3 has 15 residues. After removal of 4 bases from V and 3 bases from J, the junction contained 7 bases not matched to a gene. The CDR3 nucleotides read TGTGCCAGCAGTGGGGAGGCGGGAGCAACAGATACGCAGTATTTT. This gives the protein CASSGEAGATDTQYF.

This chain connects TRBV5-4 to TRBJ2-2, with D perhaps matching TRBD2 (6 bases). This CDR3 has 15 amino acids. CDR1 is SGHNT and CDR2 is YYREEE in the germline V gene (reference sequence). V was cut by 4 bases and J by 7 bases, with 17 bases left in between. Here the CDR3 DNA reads TGTGCCAGCAGCACCGCCGGGGGAAGGGGCGGGGAGCTGTTTTTT. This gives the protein CASSTAGGRGGELFF.

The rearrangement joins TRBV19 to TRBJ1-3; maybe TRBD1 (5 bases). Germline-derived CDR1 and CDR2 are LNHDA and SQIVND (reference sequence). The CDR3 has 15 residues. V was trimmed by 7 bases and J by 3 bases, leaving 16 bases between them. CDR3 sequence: CASNPPGTFGNTIYF. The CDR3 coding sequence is TGTGCCAGTAACCCACCCGGGACTTTTGGAAACACCATATATTTT.

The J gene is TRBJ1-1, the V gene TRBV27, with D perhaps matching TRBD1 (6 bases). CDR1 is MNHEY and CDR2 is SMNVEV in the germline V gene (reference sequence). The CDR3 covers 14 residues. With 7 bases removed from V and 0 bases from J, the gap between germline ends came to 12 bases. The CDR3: CASTKQGMNTEAFF. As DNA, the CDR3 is TGTGCCAGCACCAAACAGGGCATGAACACTGAAGCTTTCTTT.

CDR3 amino acids: CASSSLAGDTQYF. CDR3 bases: TGTGCCAGCAGCTCGTTAGCGGGAGATACGCAGTATTTT. The rearrangement links TRBV3-1 (or the pseudogene TRBV3-2) to TRBJ2-3; TRBD2 matches 7 bases. Germline V lookup: CDR1 LGHDT, CDR2 YNNKEL (reference sequence). This CDR3 is 13 amino acids long. V lost 5 bases, J lost 5 bases, and 4 bases stayed unmatched.

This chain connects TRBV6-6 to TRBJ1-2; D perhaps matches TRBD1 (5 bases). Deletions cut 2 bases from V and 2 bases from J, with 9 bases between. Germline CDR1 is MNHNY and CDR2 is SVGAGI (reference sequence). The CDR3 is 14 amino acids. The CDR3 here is CASSYPTGNYGYTF. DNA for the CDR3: TGTGCCAGCAGTTACCCAACAGGCAACTATGGCTACACCTTC.

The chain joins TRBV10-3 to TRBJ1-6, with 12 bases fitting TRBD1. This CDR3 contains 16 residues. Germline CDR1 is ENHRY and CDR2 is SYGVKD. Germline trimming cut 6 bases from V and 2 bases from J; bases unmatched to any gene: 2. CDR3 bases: TGTGCCATCAGAGGGACAGGGGGCCCCTATAATTCACCCCTCCACTTT. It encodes CAIRGTGGPYNSPLHF.